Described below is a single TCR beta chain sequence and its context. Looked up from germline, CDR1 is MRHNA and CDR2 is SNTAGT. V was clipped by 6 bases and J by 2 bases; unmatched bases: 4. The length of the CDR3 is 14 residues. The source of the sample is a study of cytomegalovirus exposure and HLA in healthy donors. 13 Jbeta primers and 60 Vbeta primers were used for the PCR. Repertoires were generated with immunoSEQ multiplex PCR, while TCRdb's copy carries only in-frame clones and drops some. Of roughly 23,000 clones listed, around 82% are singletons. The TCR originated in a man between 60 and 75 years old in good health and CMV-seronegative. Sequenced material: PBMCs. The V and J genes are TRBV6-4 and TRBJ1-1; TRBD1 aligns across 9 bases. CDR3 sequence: CASSRTGGNTEAFF. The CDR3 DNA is TGTGCCAGCAGCCGTACAGGGGGCAACACTGAAGCTTTCTTT.